This T cell receptor (beta chain) was captured by sequencing in a study of T cell repertoires in cytomegalovirus infection. This clonotype was counted ten times or more. The antigen remains undetermined. In TCRdb, the reads were re-called with MiXCR into one record per CDR3 protein. The sample lists some 800,000 distinct CDR3 sequences; 25% to 35% were seen once. CDR3 size: 15 residues. Germline V gives CDR1 SGHAT, CDR2 FQDESV (reference sequence). V was shortened by 2 bases and J by 4 bases, with 11 bases between the two germline ends. The receptor's source is a human donor in good health (CMV status not recorded). Some clones in this sample may be carry-over from other donors' samples. This chain joins TRBV11-1 and TRBJ2-2, with D uncertain. Sequencing used cultured CD8+ T cells from PBMCs, obtained from culture after CMV antigen stimulation. CDR3 region: CASSLRRSSTGELFF. The CDR3 nucleotides read TGTGCCAGCAGCTTACGACGTAGTTCCACCGGGGAGCTGTTTTTT.